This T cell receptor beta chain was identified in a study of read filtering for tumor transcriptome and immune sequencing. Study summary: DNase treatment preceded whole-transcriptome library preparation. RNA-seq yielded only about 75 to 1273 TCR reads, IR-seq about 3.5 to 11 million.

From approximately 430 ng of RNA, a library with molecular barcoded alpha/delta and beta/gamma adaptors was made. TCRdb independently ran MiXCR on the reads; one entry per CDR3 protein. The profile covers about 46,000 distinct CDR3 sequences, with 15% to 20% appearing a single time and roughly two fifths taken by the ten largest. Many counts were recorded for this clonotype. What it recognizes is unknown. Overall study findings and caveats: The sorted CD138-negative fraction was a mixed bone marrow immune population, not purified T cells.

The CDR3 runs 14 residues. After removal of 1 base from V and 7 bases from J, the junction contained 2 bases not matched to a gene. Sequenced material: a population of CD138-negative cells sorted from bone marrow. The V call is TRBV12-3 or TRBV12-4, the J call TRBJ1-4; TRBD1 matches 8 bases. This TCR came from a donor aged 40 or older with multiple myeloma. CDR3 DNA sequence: TGTGCCAGCAGTTTAGGTGACAGGGGTGAAAAACTGTTTTTT. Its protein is CASSLGDRGEKLFF.